Shown below are 27 T cell receptor beta chains from a single sample sequenced in a study of circulating tumor DNA in untreated peripheral T-cell lymphoma (dated by TCRdb to about 2021). Library preparation employed the immunoSEQ multiplex PCR assay. Not all clones reach the TCRdb copy of this immuneACCESS table, which keeps in-frame sequences only. Checked studies attribute under half of the gap to unresolved V genes and leave the rest unexplained. Recorded for this sample are about 2,700 clones; 60% to 75% of them occurred a single time. The ten biggest clones cover about 8.1% of the sample. Sequencing was done on a sample of tumor tissue. The receptors were sampled from a human donor with peripheral T-cell lymphoma.

The chain joins TRBV11-3 to TRBJ1-5; 7 nucleotides agree with TRBD1. Germline loops: CDR1 SGHNT, CDR2 YENEEA. V dropped 2 bases and J dropped 7; count of bases not matched to a gene: 8. This CDR3 has 15 residues. CDR3 in amino acids: CASSLRGREGQPQHF. In DNA, the CDR3 is TGTGCCAGCAGCTTAAGGGGGCGCGAGGGGCAGCCCCAGCATTTT.

This chain uses TRBV12-1 with TRBJ1-2; the D call of TRBD1 is as the table states it, not checked on the DNA. TRBV12-1 is marked as a pseudogene. The CDR3 spans 20 residues. The CDR3 DNA follows: TGTGCCAGCAGGTCGCAAAATTCAGGGGTCAGGGGGTTGGGTAACTATGGCTACACCTTC. Translating gives CASRSQNSGVRGLGNYGYTF.

In the case of this clone: A junction end diverges from the germline sequence, so it may reflect a read error. The chain links TRBV6-8 to TRBJ2-7; 11 bases agree with TRBD1. CDR3 length: 14 residues. CDR1 MNHGY and CDR2 SAAAGT come from the germline V gene. The CDR3 DNA follows: TGTGCCATCAGTTCCGGGACAGGGGGATACGAGCAGTACTTC. This encodes CAISSGTGGYEQYF.

This CDR3 is CASSSAGPTGNEQFF. CDR3 sequence (DNA): TGTGCCAGCAGCTCCGCCGGGCCAACAGGTAATGAGCAGTTCTTC. The J gene is TRBJ2-1, the V gene TRBV11-3; D might be TRBD1 (5 bases). Trimming shortened V by 4 bases and J by 7 bases, and 17 bases separated the two germline ends. Per germline, CDR1 SGHNT and CDR2 YENEEA. This CDR3 comprises 15 residues.

The chain links TRBV19 to TRBJ2-1, with 7 bases that match TRBD2. The CDR3 covers 17 residues. The junction had 8 bases not matched to a gene; V was cut back by 1 base and J by 2 bases. The germline V gene has CDR1 LNHDA and CDR2 SQIVND (reference sequence). CDR3 in DNA: TGTGCCAGTAGTATAGGAACGGCGGGGGAACCCTACAATGAGCAGTTCTTC. This sequence encodes CASSIGTAGEPYNEQFF.

J is TRBJ1-6 and V is TRBV19; a possible D gene is TRBD1 (5 bases). Germline V gene lookup returns CDR1 LNHDA and CDR2 SQIVND (reference sequence). The CDR3 covers 14 residues. V shed 4 bases and J shed 3 bases, with 7 bases lying between them. The CDR3 DNA sequence: TGTGCCAGTAGTACGGGGGTCTATAATTCACCCCTCCACTTT. As protein: CASSTGVYNSPLHF.

The V gene is TRBV5-1, the J gene TRBJ2-7; the D gene is possibly TRBD2 (5 bases). The CDR3 loop spans 15 amino acids. V lost 0 bases and J 0 bases, leaving 10 bases between the germline ends. Germline lookup yields CDR1 SGHRS and CDR2 YFSETQ. CDR3 DNA: TGCGCCAGCAGCTTGGCCGGGGTCAGCTCCTACGAGCAGTACTTC. Translating gives CASSLAGVSSYEQYF.

The chain combines TRBV6-8 with TRBJ1-5, with D unclear. The CDR3 runs 15 residues. Trimming shortened V by 8 bases and J by 0 bases, and 14 bases separated the two germline ends. Germline V gene sequence: CDR1 MNHGY, CDR2 SAAAGT. The CDR3 sequence: CASRIREYSNQPQHF. The CDR3 nucleotides read TGTGCCAGCCGAATCAGAGAGTATAGCAATCAGCCCCAGCATTTT.

This clone appeared a few times. The rearrangement joins TRBV10-2 to TRBJ1-5; 8 positions match TRBD1. The germline gives CDR1 WSHSY, CDR2 SAAADI. V lost 3 bases and J lost 6; bases outside the gene matches: 10. This CDR3 has 16 amino acids. The CDR3 is CASSDIDRGSVQPQHF. The DNA for the CDR3 is TGCGCCAGCAGTGACATCGACAGGGGTTCTGTTCAGCCCCAGCATTTT.

This clone showed up just a few times. The chain links TRBV30 to TRBJ1-4, with D possibly TRBD1 on 5 matching bases. Germline V gene data show CDR1 as GTSNPN and CDR2 as SVGIG (reference sequence). The CDR3 totals 12 residues. This chain's CDR3 is CAQGATNEKLFF. The CDR3 nucleotides read TGTGCTCAGGGCGCCACCAATGAAAAACTGTTTTTT. The whole variable domain, remainder taken from reference TRBV30 and TRBJ1-4, is SQTIHQWPATLVQPVGSPLSLECTVEGTSNPNLYWYRQAAGRGLQLLFYSVGIGQISSEVPQNLSASRPQDRQFILSSKKLLLSDSGFYLCAQGATNEKLFFGSGTQLSVL.

The genes are TRBV30 and TRBJ2-5, with D possibly TRBD1 on 5 matching bases. The ends were cut back, 5 bases at V and 2 bases at J, with 12 bases in the middle. Germline V lookup: CDR1 GTSNPN, CDR2 SVGIG (reference sequence). This CDR3 is 13 amino acids long. The CDR3 reads CAWSRALQETQYF. The DNA of the CDR3 is TGTGCCTGGTCCAGGGCCTTACAAGAGACCCAGTACTTC.

This clone is classed as medium-sized. This rearrangement joins TRBV29-1 to TRBJ2-3, with D possibly called TRBD1 or TRBD2 (5 bases each). Germline values: CDR1 SQVTM, CDR2 ANQGSEA. The CDR3 runs to 14 residues. V was clipped by 6 bases and J by 0 bases, with 13 bases between them. The CDR3 nucleotides read TGCAGCGTGGGACGAACTATTAGCACAGATACGCAGTATTTT. Its protein is CSVGRTISTDTQYF.

This clone was seen just once. The CDR3 DNA reads TGTGCCTGGAGCTCCTGGGGGGGGACTGGAAACACCATATATTTT. It codes for CAWSSWGGTGNTIYF. The V gene is TRBV30, the J gene TRBJ1-3; perhaps TRBD1 as D (5 bases). The V end lost 3 bases, the J end lost 2 bases, and 14 bases lay between the germline ends. Germline assignment: CDR1 GTSNPN and CDR2 SVGIG (reference sequence). This CDR3 region has 15 residues.

This clone occurred a few times. CDR3 sequence reads: CASSARTGGPETQYF. In DNA form, the CDR3 reads TGTGCCAGCAGTGCTAGGACGGGGGGGCCAGAGACCCAGTACTTC. V usage is TRBV2 and J usage is TRBJ2-5, with 8 bases lining up with TRBD2. CDR1 and CDR2 from the germline V gene are SNHLY and FYNNEI. This CDR3 has 15 amino acids. V lost 4 bases to trimming and J lost 4 bases; unmatched junction nucleotides: 8.

This rearrangement joins TRBV19 to TRBJ1-2; D is perhaps TRBD1 (5 bases). The CDR3 consists of 11 residues. Trimming shortened V by 11 bases and J by 10 bases, and 17 bases separated the two germline ends. The V gene's germline CDR1 is LNHDA and CDR2 SQIVND (reference sequence). The CDR3 DNA follows: TGTGCCGTAGCCGTTGGGGCAGACTACACCTTC. Protein: CAVAVGADYTF.

V and J are TRBV11-3 and TRBJ1-4, with TRBD1 as a possible D gene (6 bases). The CDR3 runs 14 residues. The germline CDR1 and CDR2 sequences are SGHNT and YENEEA. The V end was cut by 5 bases, the J end by 4 bases, with 11 bases between. The CDR3 region has the DNA TGTGCCAGCAGCGTCCGGACAGATAATGAAAAACTGTTTTTT. Translation: CASSVRTDNEKLFF.

The rearrangement uses TRBV18 and TRBJ2-1; D may correspond to TRBD1 or TRBD2 (5 bases each). The germline CDR1 and CDR2 sequences are KGHSH and LQKENI. The V and J ends lost 10 bases and 0 bases respectively, with 13 bases between them. There are 14 residues in the CDR3. The CDR3, as DNA: TGTGCCACCGCCGGGGCAAACTCCTACAATGAGCAGTTCTTC. It codes for CATAGANSYNEQFF.

This clone occurred once. The rearrangement joins TRBV15 to TRBJ1-1; 10 bases are shared with TRBD1. The CDR3 loop spans 15 amino acids. Germline trimming cut 3 bases from V and 5 bases from J; bases unmatched to any gene: 6. From germline, CDR1 is LNHNV and CDR2 YYDKDF (reference sequence). The CDR3 sequence: CATSSRQGARTEAFF. As DNA, the CDR3 is TGTGCCACCAGCAGCCGACAGGGGGCGAGGACTGAAGCTTTCTTT.

CDR3 in amino acids: CASSAGQGLSPLHF. CDR3 sequence (DNA): TGTGCCAGCAGCGCGGGACAGGGGCTCTCACCCCTCCACTTT. The rearrangement uses TRBV21-1 and TRBJ1-6; the listed D gene, TRBD1, was not tested against the DNA. TRBV21-1 is shown as a pseudogene. The CDR3 length is 14 residues.

This clone is medium-sized. V gene TRBV30 combines with J gene TRBJ2-3, with a tentative D call TRBD2 (5 bases). The length of the CDR3 is 14 residues. Germline values: CDR1 GTSNPN, CDR2 SVGIG (reference sequence). V lost 2 bases to trimming and J lost 2 bases, with 11 bases between them. CDR3 nucleotides: TGTGCCTGGAGTTCGGCGGGCCCCACAGATACGCAGTATTTT. Protein: CAWSSAGPTDTQYF.

This clone is deemed medium-sized. The chain uses TRBV6-8 and TRBJ2-7; 10 bases match TRBD2. Unmatched junction bases numbered 6, after V lost 5 bases and J lost 2 bases. The length of the CDR3 is 15 residues. Germline V lookup: CDR1 MNHGY, CDR2 SAAAGT. CDR3 nucleotide sequence: TGTGCCAGCAGTCTCGGTAGCGGGGGGCCCTACGAGCAGTACTTC. Encoded protein: CASSLGSGGPYEQYF.

The chain uses TRBV29-1 and TRBJ2-3; D is possibly TRBD2 (5 bases). This CDR3 region has 16 residues. The germline CDR1 and CDR2 sequences are SQVTM and ANQGSEA. V was cut by 3 bases and J by 0 bases, with 16 bases left in between. In DNA form, the CDR3 reads TGCAGCGTTGATGGTGCGGGTCCCTCTAGCACAGATACGCAGTATTTT. Residues: CSVDGAGPSSTDTQYF.

The table lists this clone with a count of one. The J gene is TRBJ1-6, the V gene TRBV1. TRBV1 is a listed pseudogene. This CDR3 region has 15 residues. Written as DNA, the CDR3 is TGCGCCAGCAGCCAAGAGGCGGGGGGGAATTCACCCCTCCACTTT. This codes for CASSQEAGGNSPLHF.

By proportion, this clone is large (0.1 to 1%). The rearrangement uses TRBV11-3 and TRBJ2-1, with 9 bases lining up with TRBD2. The CDR3 loop spans 15 amino acids. Unmatched junction bases numbered 3, after V lost 1 base and J lost 5 bases. The germline V gene has CDR1 SGHNT and CDR2 YENEEA. In nucleotides, the CDR3 is TGTGCCAGCAGCTTAGGTGCGGGGGGGCACAATGAGCAGTTCTTC. This translates into CASSLGAGGHNEQFF. Full variable domain (rest looked up from reference TRBV11-3 and TRBJ2-1): EAGVVQSPRYKIIEKKQPVAFWCNPISGHNTLYWYLQNLGQGPELLIRYENEEAVDDSQLPKDRFSAERLKGVDSTLKIQPAELGDSAVYLCASSLGAGGHNEQFFGPGTRLTVL.

The chain couples TRBV10-2 to TRBJ1-5, with D unclear. Germline V gene sequence: CDR1 WSHSY, CDR2 SAAADI. The CDR3 spans 15 residues. V was trimmed by 3 bases and J by 2 bases, leaving 11 bases between them. This CDR3 reads CASSETVNGNQPQHF. Written as DNA, the CDR3 is TGCGCCAGCAGTGAAACGGTGAATGGCAATCAGCCCCAGCATTTT.

The gene calls are TRBV25-1 and TRBJ2-1; 9 nucleotides align to TRBD2. The CDR3 covers 15 residues. Germline CDR1 is MGHDK and CDR2 is SYGVNS. V lost 4 bases, J lost 8 bases, and 9 bases stayed unmatched. The CDR3 is CASSVFAGGLHEQFF. The CDR3 nucleotides read TGTGCCAGCAGTGTTTTTGCGGGGGGGCTCCATGAGCAGTTCTTC.

The CDR3 reads CASSHPELAKNIQYF. CDR3 coding DNA: TGTGCCAGCAGCCATCCCGAGTTAGCCAAAAACATTCAGTACTTC. The V and J genes are TRBV14 and TRBJ2-4; D is ambiguous. In germline, CDR1 is SGHDN, CDR2 FVKESK. The CDR3 length is 15 residues. Trimming pared 3 bases from V and 0 bases from J, leaving 9 bases between. Combining the CDR3 with reference TRBV14 and TRBJ2-4 gives the whole variable domain EAGVTQFPSHSVIEKGQTVTLRCDPISGHDNLYWYRRVMGKEIKFLLHFVKESKQDESGMPNNRFLAERTGGTYSTLKVQPAELEDSGVYFCASSHPELAKNIQYFGAGTRLSVL.